Listed here is a single TCR beta chain. Its target is unknown. Random hexamers were used to reverse transcribe roughly 0.45 to 1 ug of RNA. TCRdb re-called the immunoSEQ multiplex PCR reads with MiXCR, one entry per CDR3 protein. This table has about 300,000 distinct CDR3 sequences, about nine tenths appearing once. The CDR3 length is 12 residues. Trimming took 5 bases from V and 5 from J, leaving 10 bases between them. The sample originates from a study of CD8 T cells in Susac syndrome. CD8+ and CD4+ T cells taken from blood had their TCR beta sequenced. The study used treatment-naive patients who had stable or active relapsing-remitting disease as multiple sclerosis controls. TEMRA cells were FACS-enriched, while CD8+ and CD4+ T cells were negatively isolated. The study's findings and limits: The authors acknowledged that the study's TCR sequencing and HLA analysis involved relatively few individuals.

This clonotype was obtained from a human donor with multiple sclerosis. Material for sequencing was CD8+ T cells from PBMCs. This sequence joins TRBV12-3 or TRBV12-4 and TRBJ2-7; D uncertain. CDR3 bases: TGTGCCAGCAGTCCGAACCACGACGAGCAGTACTTC. Encoded protein: CASSPNHDEQYF.